Listed below are T cell receptor beta chains from one sample, sequenced in a study of shared clonotypes between healthy human individuals. Libraries were prepared by immunoSEQ multiplex PCR; TCRdb keeps only in-frame clonotypes and omits some of them. The profile covers over 1.4 million clones, with approximately 97% appearing a single time and roughly 1.2% taken by the ten largest. Sequenced sample: naive CD4+ T cells sorted from blood. Receptors were obtained from a man younger than 45 in good health. Both conserved end residues are part of each CDR3. A D gene is named only where the DNA matches it firmly. Clone size is given for some rows only: seen once, a few or many times, or a class if the clone is expanded.

d_call j_call clone_size v_call cdr3_nt cdr3_aa
TRBD2 TRBJ2-5 NA TRBV11-2 TGTGCCAGCACCCAGTCGGGAGGCCGGGAGGAGACCCAGTACTTC CASTQSGGREETQYF
TRBD1 TRBJ2-1 NA TRBV4-1 TGCGCCAGCAGCCAGGGACAGGGGGCGCCGGTCCCGTATTACAATGAGCAGTTCTTC CASSQGQGAPVPYYNEQFF
TRBD2 TRBJ2-7 NA TRBV27 TGTGCCAGCAGTTCCCGACTAGCGGGGATCTACGAGCAGTACTTC CASSSRLAGIYEQYF
NA TRBJ1-1 NA TRBV9 TGTGCCAGCAGCGTCCAGGGCCGAGGGGACACTGAAGCTTTCTTT CASSVQGRGDTEAFF
NA TRBJ2-7 NA TRBV6-1 TGTGCCAGCAGTGACCAGGCGGGAAACAGGGAGTACTTC CASSDQAGNREYF
NA TRBJ2-5 once TRBV6-6 TGTGCCAGCAGATTGGGGATTTGGGAGACCCAGTACTTC CASRLGIWETQYF
NA TRBJ2-7 NA TRBV21-1 TGTGCCAGCAGCAAAGCCCAACCTACTAGCGGGAGGGCCTCGGGGTCCTACGAGCAGTACTTC CASSKAQPTSGRASGSYEQYF
NA TRBJ2-7 once TRBV6-6 TGTGCCAGCAGTTCCCACTCCTACGAGCAGTACTTC CASSSHSYEQYF
NA TRBJ2-3 NA TRBV2 TGTGCCAGCGACGGGGACACAGATACGCAGTATTTT CASDGDTDTQYF
NA TRBJ1-3 NA TRBV5-4 TGTGCCAGCAGCTTAGCGCCGGGGGCTGGAAACACCATATATTTT CASSLAPGAGNTIYF
NA TRBJ1-1 NA TRBV7-8 TGTGCCAGCAGCGCAGATGGTGTGATCACTGAAGCTTTCTTT CASSADGVITEAFF
NA TRBJ2-5 NA TRBV7-9 TGTGCCAGCAGCCGCCGGGGGACGGGGCAAGAGACCCAGTACTTC CASSRRGTGQETQYF
TRBD2 TRBJ2-1 NA TRBV10-3 TGTGCCATCAGTCCTGGACTAGCGGGGGGGTACGGGCAGTTCTTC CAISPGLAGGYGQFF
NA TRBJ2-7 NA TRBV5-1 TGCGCCAGCAGCAAGGACAGCTACGAGCAGTACTTC CASSKDSYEQYF
TRBD2 TRBJ2-1 NA TRBV11-2 TGTGCCAGCAGCTCTTCAGCGGGAGTGTCCTACAATGAGCAGTTCTTC CASSSSAGVSYNEQFF
NA TRBJ1-4 NA TRBV30 TGTGCCTGGAGTGTACTGAGGGACCGGTGGCAGGGAACTAATGAAAAACTGTTTTTT CAWSVLRDRWQGTNEKLFF
NA TRBJ2-2 NA TRBV6-5 TGTGCCAGCCGGGGGCGGGAGAACACCGGGGAGCTGTTTTTT CASRGRENTGELFF
NA TRBJ2-1 NA TRBV29-1 TGCAGCACTAGGGGGGAGGGTTTTTATGAGCAGTTCTTC CSTRGEGFYEQFF
NA TRBJ2-7 NA TRBV19 TGTGCCAGTAGTATATCGGCACGGCTAGGCCCCTACGAGCAGTACTTC CASSISARLGPYEQYF
NA TRBJ2-3 NA TRBV7-6 TGTGCCAGCAGCTTCTCAATCAACCCGCGAGTTGGGGAGAGCACAGATACGCAGTATTTT CASSFSINPRVGESTDTQYF
NA TRBJ2-3 NA TRBV7-7 TGTGCTAGCAGCCCATTGGCGGGCACAGATACGCAGTATTTT CASSPLAGTDTQYF
TRBD1 TRBJ1-1 NA TRBV19 TGTGCCAGTATAGGGACAGGGGGGCGCATCACTGAAGCTTTCTTT CASIGTGGRITEAFF
NA TRBJ2-3 NA TRBV5-1 TGCGCCAGCAAAGTGGGGGAACTTTCCTTCACAGATACGCAGTATTTT CASKVGELSFTDTQYF
NA TRBJ2-5 NA TRBV19 TGTGCCAGTAGTATAGATCGAACTGCCCAAGAGACCCAGTACTTC CASSIDRTAQETQYF
TRBD2 TRBJ2-2 NA TRBV6-4 TGTGCCAGCAGAGCGGGAGGGCCGAACACCGGGGAGCTGTTTTTT CASRAGGPNTGELFF
TRBD2 TRBJ2-7 NA TRBV10-3 TGTGCCATCAGTGACCTGGGGCTAGCGGGAGGGTCCTACGAGCAGTACTTC CAISDLGLAGGSYEQYF
TRBD2 TRBJ2-1 NA TRBV5-1 TGCGCCAGCAGCTGGTCTAGCGGGATGTACAATGAGCAGTTCTTC CASSWSSGMYNEQFF
TRBD2 TRBJ2-2 NA TRBV10-1 TGCGCCAGCAGTGATGATCTAGCGGGAGGGCCTTTTCGCACCGGGGAGCTGTTTTTT CASSDDLAGGPFRTGELFF
TRBD1 TRBJ2-7 once TRBV4-2 TGTGCCAGCAGCGACTCGAGGGGGCCACTGAGCTTC CASSDSRGPLSF
NA TRBJ2-7 NA TRBV29-1 TGCAGCGTTGATAGGGGGGTCCCAGGGGGTCTCTCCAACGAGCAGTACTTC CSVDRGVPGGLSNEQYF
TRBD2 TRBJ2-5 NA TRBV7-2 TGTGCCAGCAGCTCGGCTAGCGGCCAAGAGACCCAGTACTTC CASSSASGQETQYF
NA TRBJ1-5 NA TRBV28 TGTGCCAGCAGTTTATCACAACAGCCCCAGCATTTT CASSLSQQPQHF
TRBD1 TRBJ1-4 NA TRBV10-3 TGTGCCATCAGTGAGTCGGGACAGGGAAGGAATGAAAAACTGTTTTTT CAISESGQGRNEKLFF
NA TRBJ1-5 NA TRBV7-9 TGTGCCAGCAGCTTGACGAGCAATCAGCCCCAGCATTTT CASSLTSNQPQHF
NA TRBJ2-5 few TRBV2 TGTGCCAGCAGTGAGTTAGTAGCGCCCCAGTACTTC CASSELVAPQYF
NA TRBJ1-1 NA TRBV5-4 TGTGCCAGCAGCTTTCCCGGGGAAATGATGAACACTGAAGCTTTCTTT CASSFPGEMMNTEAFF
NA TRBJ2-1 once TRBV7-3 TGTGCCAGCAGCCACGCTGCGGGTCCAGCCCACAATGAGCAGTTCTTC CASSHAAGPAHNEQFF
NA TRBJ2-1 NA TRBV27 TGTGCCAGCATACTACTATACACAGGGAGCTCCTACAATGAGCAGTTCTTC CASILLYTGSSYNEQFF
TRBD1 TRBJ2-5 NA TRBV19 TGTGCCAGTAGTCCAAGGACAGGGGTTAGCGGTTACCAAGAGACCCAGTACTTC CASSPRTGVSGYQETQYF
TRBD2 TRBJ2-7 NA TRBV10-3 TGTGCCATCGGAAAGACTAGCGGGGTTACTAGCTCCTACGAGCAGTACTTC CAIGKTSGVTSSYEQYF
NA TRBJ2-1 NA TRBV10-3 TGTGCCAACAGGTGGTCGGATGAGCAGTTCTTC CANRWSDEQFF
NA TRBJ1-5 NA TRBV18 TGTGCCAGCTCACCAACGGGGAATCATCAGCCCCAGCATTTT CASSPTGNHQPQHF
NA TRBJ1-1 NA TRBV7-3 TGTGCCAGCAGCTTGGCAGGGAGGAGCACTGAAGCTTTCTTT CASSLAGRSTEAFF
NA TRBJ2-3 NA TRBV5-1 TGCGCCAGCAGCTTTGGCAGCACAGATACGCAGTATTTT CASSFGSTDTQYF
NA TRBJ2-1 NA TRBV2 TGTGCCAGCAGTGAAGTGCGGTTAGCCTACAATGAGCAGTTCTTC CASSEVRLAYNEQFF
NA TRBJ2-1 NA TRBV7-3 TGTGCCAGCAGCCAACTGGGAGCGCCTAGCTCCTACAATGAGCAGTTCTTC CASSQLGAPSSYNEQFF
NA TRBJ2-1 NA TRBV11-3 TGTGCCAGCAGCCTCCGGGACAAAAACAATGAGCAGTTCTTC CASSLRDKNNEQFF
NA TRBJ1-1 NA TRBV6-1 TGTGCCAGCAGTACTCAGCTGAACACTGAAGCTTTCTTT CASSTQLNTEAFF